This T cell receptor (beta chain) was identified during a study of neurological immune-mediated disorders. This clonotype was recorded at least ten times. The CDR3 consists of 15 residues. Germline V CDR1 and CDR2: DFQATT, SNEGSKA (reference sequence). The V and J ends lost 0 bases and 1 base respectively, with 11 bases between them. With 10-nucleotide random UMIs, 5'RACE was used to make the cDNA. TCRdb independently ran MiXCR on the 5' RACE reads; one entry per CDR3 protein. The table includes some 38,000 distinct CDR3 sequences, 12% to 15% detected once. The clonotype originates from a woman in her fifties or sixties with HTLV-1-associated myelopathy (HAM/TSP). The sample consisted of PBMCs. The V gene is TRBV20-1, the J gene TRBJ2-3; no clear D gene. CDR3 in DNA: TGCAGTGCTAGAGAAGGGTCATTCCGCACAGATACGCAGTATTTT. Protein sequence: CSAREGSFRTDTQYF.